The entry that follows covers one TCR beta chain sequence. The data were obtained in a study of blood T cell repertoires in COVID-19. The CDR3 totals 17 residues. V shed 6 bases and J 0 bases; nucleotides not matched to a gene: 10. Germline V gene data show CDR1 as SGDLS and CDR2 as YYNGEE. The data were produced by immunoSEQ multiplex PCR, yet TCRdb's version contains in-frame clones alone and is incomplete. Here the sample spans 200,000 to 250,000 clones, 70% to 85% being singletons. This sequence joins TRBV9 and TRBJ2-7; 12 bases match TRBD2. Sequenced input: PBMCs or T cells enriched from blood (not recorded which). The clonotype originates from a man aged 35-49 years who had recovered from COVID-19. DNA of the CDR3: TGTGCCAGCAAACTCCGACTAGCGGGGGCCAGCTCCTACGAGCAGTACTTC. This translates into CASKLRLAGASSYEQYF.